This entry describes one T cell receptor (beta chain). These data are taken from a study of blood T cell repertoires in COVID-19. About the research overall: PBMCs, B-cell-depleted T cells, or T cells provided the cDNA or gDNA that made up the material.

This CDR3 comprises 16 residues. The V segment lost 4 bases and the J segment 5 bases; nucleotides outside the gene matches: 11. Per the germline V gene, CDR1 is SGHRS and CDR2 is YFSETQ. Generated by immunoSEQ multiplex PCR, the TCRdb table keeps only in-frame clones and is missing some. The table records 250,000 to 350,000 clones, about nine tenths of them present only once. Material for sequencing was peripheral blood. The TCR sequence derives from a woman in her forties or fifties with COVID-19, enrolled during active disease. This chain joins TRBV5-1 and TRBJ2-3, with 9 bases lining up with TRBD2. CDR3 loop: CASSGIAGVKKDTQYF. The CDR3 DNA reads as TGCGCCAGCAGCGGAATAGCGGGAGTTAAGAAAGATACGCAGTATTTT. The full variable domain, its missing parts supplied by reference TRBV5-1 and TRBJ2-3, is KAGVTQTPRYLIKTRGQQVTLSCSPISGHRSVSWYQQTPGQGLQFLFEYFSETQRNKGNFPGRFSGRQFSNSRSEMNVSTLELGDSALYLCASSGIAGVKKDTQYFGPGTRLTVL.